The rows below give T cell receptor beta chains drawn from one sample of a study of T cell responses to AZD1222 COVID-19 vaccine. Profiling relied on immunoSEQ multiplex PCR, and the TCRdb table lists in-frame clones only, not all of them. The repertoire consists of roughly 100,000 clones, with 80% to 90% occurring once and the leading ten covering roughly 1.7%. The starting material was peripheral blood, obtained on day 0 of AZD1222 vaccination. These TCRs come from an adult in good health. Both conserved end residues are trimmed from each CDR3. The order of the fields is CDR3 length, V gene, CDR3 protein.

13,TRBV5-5,ASSPAPRTDYGYT
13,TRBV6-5,ASSYGTTRGETQY
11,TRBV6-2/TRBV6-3,ASSYVGVNEQY
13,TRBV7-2,ASSSVRPAGETQY
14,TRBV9,ASSVFAGTNTGELF
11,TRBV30,ASWNRRTYEQY
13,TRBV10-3,AISELVGGGTEAF
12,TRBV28,ASRKQGGDYGYT
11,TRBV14,ASSRLDSYEQY
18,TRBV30,AWVPLSWTSGGQNTGELF
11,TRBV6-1,ASSELTVGTQY
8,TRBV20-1,SAVVTEAF
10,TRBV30,AWTRPPNGYT
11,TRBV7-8,ASKRDTYNEQF
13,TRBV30,AWSPDNYSGNTIY
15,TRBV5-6,ASSLGGPSGGSREQY
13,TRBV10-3,AISGLAGTQETQY
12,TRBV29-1,SVCRDRGYNEQF
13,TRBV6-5,ASRGPRGHKETQY
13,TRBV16,ASSLSSTREDGYT
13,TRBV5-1,ASSRPGGESTEAF
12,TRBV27,ASSLQGGLDTIY
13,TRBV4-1,ASSQEGNRNQPQH
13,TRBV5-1,ASSLSGWGSTEAF
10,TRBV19,ASSSGYYGYT
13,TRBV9,ASSLSGGALNEQY
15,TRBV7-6,ASSPEPGRRTYNEQF
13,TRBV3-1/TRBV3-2,ASSPPGRIIYGYT
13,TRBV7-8,ASSTWTGGEDTQY
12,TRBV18,ASSPPFQVYGYT
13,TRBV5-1,ASSLTGQANYEQY